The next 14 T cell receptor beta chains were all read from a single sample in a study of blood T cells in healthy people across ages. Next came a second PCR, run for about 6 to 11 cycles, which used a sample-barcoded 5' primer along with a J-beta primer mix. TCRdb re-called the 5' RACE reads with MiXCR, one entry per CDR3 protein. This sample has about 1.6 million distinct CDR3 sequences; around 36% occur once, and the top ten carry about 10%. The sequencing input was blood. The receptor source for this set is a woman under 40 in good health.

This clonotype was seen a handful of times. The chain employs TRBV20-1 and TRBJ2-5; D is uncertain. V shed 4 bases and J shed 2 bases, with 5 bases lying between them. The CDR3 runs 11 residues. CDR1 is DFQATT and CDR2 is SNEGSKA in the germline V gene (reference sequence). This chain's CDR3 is CSAIGQETQYF. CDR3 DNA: TGCAGTGCTATAGGTCAAGAGACCCAGTACTTC.

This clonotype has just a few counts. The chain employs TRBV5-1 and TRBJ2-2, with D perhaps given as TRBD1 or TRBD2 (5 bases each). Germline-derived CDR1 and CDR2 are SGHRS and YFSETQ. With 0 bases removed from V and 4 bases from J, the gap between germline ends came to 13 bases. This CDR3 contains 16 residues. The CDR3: CASSLAQFGGTGELFF. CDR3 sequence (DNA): TGCGCCAGCAGCTTGGCCCAGTTTGGGGGCACCGGGGAGCTGTTTTTT.

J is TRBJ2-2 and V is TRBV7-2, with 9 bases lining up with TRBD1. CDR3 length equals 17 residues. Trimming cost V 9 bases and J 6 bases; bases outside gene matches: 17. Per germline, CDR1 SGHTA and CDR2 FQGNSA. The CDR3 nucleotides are TGTGCCAGTCAAATGAGAACAGGGGGCGCGAGTGCCGGGGAGCTGTTTTTT. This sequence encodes CASQMRTGGASAGELFF.

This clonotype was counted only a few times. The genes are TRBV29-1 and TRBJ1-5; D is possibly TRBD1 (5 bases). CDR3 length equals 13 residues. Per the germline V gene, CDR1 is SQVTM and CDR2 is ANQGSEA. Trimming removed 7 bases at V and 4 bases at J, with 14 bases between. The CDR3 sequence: CSAKTANNQPQHF. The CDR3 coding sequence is TGCAGCGCCAAGACAGCTAATAATCAGCCCCAGCATTTT.

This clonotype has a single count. The CDR3 nucleotides are TGTGCCAGCAGCGTAGGGAATAGCGGGCGACTTGCCGAGCAGTTCTTC. Translation gives CASSVGNSGRLAEQFF. The V gene is TRBV9, the J gene TRBJ2-1, with 7 nucleotides matching TRBD2. The V gene's germline CDR1 is SGDLS and CDR2 YYNGEE. V was clipped by 0 bases and J by 10 bases; unmatched bases: 13. The CDR3 contains 16 residues.

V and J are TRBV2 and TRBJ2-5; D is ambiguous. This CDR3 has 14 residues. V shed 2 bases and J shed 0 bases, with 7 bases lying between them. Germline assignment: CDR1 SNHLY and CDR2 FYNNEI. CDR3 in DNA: TGTGCCAGCAGTGAACGGCCGTACCAAGAGACCCAGTACTTC. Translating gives CASSERPYQETQYF.

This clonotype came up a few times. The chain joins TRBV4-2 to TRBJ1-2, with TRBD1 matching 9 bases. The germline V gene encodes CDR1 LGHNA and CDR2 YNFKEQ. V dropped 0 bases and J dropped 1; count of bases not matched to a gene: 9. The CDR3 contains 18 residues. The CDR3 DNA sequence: TGTGCCAGCAGCCAAGATCGGGACAGGGCTACTTATAACTATGGCTACACCTTC. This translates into CASSQDRDRATYNYGYTF.

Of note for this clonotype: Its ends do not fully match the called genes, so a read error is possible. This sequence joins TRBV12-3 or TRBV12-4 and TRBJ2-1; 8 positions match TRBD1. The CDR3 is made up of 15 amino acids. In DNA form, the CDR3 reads TGTGCCAGCAGTACCCGGACAGGGACGGGCAATAAGCAGTTCTTC. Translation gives CASSTRTGTGNKQFF.

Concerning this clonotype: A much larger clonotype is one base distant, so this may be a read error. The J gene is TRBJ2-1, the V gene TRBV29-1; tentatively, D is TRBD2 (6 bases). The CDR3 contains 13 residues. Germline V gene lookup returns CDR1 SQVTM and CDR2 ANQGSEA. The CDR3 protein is CSVVGGPYNKQFF. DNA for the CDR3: TGCAGCGTTGTGGGGGGTCCCTACAATAAGCAGTTCTTC.

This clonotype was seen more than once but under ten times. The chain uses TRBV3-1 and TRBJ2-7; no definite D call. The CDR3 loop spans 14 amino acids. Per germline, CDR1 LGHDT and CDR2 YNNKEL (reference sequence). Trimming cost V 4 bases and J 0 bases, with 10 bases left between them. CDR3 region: CASSPRKVSYEQYF. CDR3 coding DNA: TGTGCCAGCAGCCCCCGTAAGGTCTCCTACGAGCAGTACTTC.

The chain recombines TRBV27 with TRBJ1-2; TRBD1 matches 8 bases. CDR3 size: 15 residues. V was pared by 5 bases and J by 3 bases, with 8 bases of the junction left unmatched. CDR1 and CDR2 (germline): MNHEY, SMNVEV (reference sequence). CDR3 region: CASSIRQGTYYGYTF. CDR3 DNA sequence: TGTGCCAGCAGTATTAGACAGGGGACATACTATGGCTACACCTTC.

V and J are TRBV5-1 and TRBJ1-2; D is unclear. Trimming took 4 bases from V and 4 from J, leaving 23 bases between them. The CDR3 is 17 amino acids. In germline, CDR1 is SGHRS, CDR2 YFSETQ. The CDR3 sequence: CASSPAPEAQRFYGYTF. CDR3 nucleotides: TGCGCCAGCAGCCCTGCTCCCGAGGCTCAAAGGTTCTATGGCTACACCTTC.

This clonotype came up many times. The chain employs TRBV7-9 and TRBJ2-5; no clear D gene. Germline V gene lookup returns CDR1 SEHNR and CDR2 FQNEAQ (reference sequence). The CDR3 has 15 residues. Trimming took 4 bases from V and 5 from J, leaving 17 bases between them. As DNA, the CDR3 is TGTGCCAGCAGCTGGCCTATATCCAGCGTGGAGACCCAGTACTTC. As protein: CASSWPISSVETQYF.

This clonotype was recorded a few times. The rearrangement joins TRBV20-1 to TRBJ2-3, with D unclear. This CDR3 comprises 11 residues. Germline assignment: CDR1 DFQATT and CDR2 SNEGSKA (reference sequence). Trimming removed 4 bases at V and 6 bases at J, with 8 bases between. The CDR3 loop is CSAILGDTQYF. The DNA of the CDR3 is TGCAGTGCTATTCTAGGGGATACGCAGTATTTT.